This T cell receptor (beta chain) was sequenced in a study of cytotoxic CD8 clonotypes in ibrutinib-treated CLL. The wider study: Overall, 24 responses were partial and 2 complete; following median about 69 months, roughly 15 patients stayed remitted and around twelve progressed.

Assay: immunoSEQ multiplex PCR; the TCRdb copy retains only in-frame clones and omits some. The sample carries some 40,000 clones, 68% recorded once. Study results and caveats: The clonality rise at ibrutinib response reflected private clonotype expansion.

Details on this clone: Antigen specificity is unknown.

J gave up 3 bases and V 3 bases, and 7 bases lay outside the gene matches. Germline CDR1 GTSNPN, CDR2 SVGIG (reference sequence). The CDR3 runs to 15 residues. The V call is TRBV30, the J call TRBJ1-5; 8 nucleotides match TRBD1. The sequenced sample was PBMCs, obtained at disease progression, from a patient treated with ibrutinib. The sequence was obtained from a human donor with chronic lymphocytic leukemia. Written as DNA, the CDR3 is TGTGCCTGGAGCACCGGGACAGGCCCCAATCAGCCCCAGCATTTT. Translation: CAWSTGTGPNQPQHF.